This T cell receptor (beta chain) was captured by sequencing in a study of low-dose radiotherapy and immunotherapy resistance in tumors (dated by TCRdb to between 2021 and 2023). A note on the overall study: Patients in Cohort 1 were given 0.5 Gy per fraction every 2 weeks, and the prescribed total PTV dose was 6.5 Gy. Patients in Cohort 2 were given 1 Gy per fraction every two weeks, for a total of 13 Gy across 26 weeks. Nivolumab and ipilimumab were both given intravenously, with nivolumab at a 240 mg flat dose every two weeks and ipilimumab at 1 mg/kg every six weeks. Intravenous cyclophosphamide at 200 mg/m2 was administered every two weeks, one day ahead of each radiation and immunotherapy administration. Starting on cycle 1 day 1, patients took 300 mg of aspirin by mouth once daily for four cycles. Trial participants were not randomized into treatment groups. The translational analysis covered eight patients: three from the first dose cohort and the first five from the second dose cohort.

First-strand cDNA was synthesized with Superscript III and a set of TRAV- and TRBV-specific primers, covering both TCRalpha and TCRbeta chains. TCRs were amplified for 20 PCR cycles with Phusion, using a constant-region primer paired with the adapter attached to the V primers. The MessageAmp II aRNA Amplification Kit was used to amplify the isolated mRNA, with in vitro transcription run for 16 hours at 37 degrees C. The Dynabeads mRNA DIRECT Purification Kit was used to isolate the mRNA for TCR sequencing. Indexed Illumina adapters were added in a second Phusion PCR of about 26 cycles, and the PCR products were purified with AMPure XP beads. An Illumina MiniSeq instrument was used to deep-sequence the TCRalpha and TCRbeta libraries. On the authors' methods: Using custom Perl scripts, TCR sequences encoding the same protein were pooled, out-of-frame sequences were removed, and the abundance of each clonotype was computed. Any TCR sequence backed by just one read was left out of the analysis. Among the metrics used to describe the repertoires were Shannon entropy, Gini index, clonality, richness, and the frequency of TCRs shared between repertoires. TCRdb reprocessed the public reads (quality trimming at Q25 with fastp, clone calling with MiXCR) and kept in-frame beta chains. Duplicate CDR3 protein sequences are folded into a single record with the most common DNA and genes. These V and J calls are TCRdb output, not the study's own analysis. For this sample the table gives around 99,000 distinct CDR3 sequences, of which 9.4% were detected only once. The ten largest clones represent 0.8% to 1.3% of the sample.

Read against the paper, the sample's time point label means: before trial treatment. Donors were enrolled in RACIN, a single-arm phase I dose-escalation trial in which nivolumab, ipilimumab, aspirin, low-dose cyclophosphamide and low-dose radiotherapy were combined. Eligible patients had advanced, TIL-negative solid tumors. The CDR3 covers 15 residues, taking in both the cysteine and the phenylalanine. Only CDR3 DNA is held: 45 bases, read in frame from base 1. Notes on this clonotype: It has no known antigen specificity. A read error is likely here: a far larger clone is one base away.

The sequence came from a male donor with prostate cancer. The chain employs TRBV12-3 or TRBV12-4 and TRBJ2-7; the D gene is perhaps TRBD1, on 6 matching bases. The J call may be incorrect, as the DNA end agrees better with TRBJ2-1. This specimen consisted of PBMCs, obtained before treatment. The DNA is TGTGCCAGCAGTTTGGGCCAGGGACAAACCGAGGAGCAGTTCTTC. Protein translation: CASSLGQGQTEEQFF.